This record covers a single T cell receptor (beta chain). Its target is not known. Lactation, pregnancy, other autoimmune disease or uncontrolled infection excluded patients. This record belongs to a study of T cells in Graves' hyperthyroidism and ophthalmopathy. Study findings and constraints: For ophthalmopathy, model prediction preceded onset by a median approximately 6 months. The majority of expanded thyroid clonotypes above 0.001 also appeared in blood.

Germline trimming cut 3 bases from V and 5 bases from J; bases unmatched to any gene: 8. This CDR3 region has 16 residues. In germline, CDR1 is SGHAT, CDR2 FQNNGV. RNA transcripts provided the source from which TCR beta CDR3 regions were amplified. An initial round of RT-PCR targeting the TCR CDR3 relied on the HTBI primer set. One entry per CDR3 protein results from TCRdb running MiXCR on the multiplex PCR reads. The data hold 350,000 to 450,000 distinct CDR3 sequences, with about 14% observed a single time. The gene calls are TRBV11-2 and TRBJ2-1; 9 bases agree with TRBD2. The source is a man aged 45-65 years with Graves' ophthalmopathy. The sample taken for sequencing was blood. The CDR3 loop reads CASSFSASGANNEQFF. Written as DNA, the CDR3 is TGTGCCAGCAGCTTTTCGGCTAGCGGGGCTAACAATGAGCAGTTCTTC.